This T cell receptor (beta chain) was recovered during a study of PD-L1 blockade in urothelial cancer listed by TCRdb under 2017. With regard to the full study: All patients started therapy around 2014 and received atezolizumab 1,200 mg intravenously every 3 weeks. Pretreatment tumor samples and matched peripheral blood, collected serially before and after atezolizumab treatment, underwent TCR sequencing. Nine patients reached durable clinical benefit, while 20 or so patients did not. Durable clinical benefit was defined as progression-free survival longer than 6 months, and TCR features were also tested against progression-free and overall survival. The study was an exploratory multi-omic analysis of somatic, immune and clinical correlates of response to PD-L1 blockade with atezolizumab in urothelial cancer. In the same patients, pretreatment tumors underwent whole exome sequencing and RNA sequencing in addition to TCR sequencing. An ECOG performance status of 0 or 1 was recorded for the patients, and 0 to 3 prior chemotherapy regimens had been received by the patients. Blood samples were analyzed at two time points: 3 weeks after treatment start (second dose) and 6 weeks after treatment start. Twenty-nine patients had pretreatment blood TCR-seq, some 25 had at least one posttreatment blood collection, and some 25 had tumor TCR-seq. Blood samples gave median yields of approximately 130,000 T cells and tens of thousands of unique TCRs, along with a median clonality of roughly 0.08. About 85% of the roughly 29 patients were males with bladder-origin urothelial cancer, and 18 of 29 reported a prior smoking history.

With regard to this clone: Its antigen is still unknown. Base qualities are not at hand, and no much larger clone is one base apart.

The study at large found these results: Improved progression-free and overall survival was associated with having pretreatment peripheral blood TCR clonality below the median. Among patients with durable benefit, tumor-associated TCR clones showed greater expansion in peripheral blood 3 weeks after treatment started (n of about 21, p = 0.022). Because of the small sample size (n ≈ 29) and the many exploratory analyses performed, the results are intended to be regarded as hypothesis-generating.

The sample's time point label is to be understood as: pretreatment peripheral blood. The cohort comprised around 31 patients with locally advanced or metastatic urothelial carcinoma treated at Memorial Sloan Kettering on a trial protocol. Peripheral blood mononuclear cells were collected pretreatment and during treatment, with between 1 and 8 total time points per patient. The Qiagen DNeasy Blood extraction kit was used to purify genomic DNA from total PBMCs and tumor samples. PBMCs were collected pretreatment and during treatment and were isolated and stored as previously described. Synthetic TCR analog templates were spiked into each PCR to estimate absolute template abundance from read counts. The immunoSEQ assay used bias-controlled V and J gene primers to amplify TCRbeta CDR3 regions from genomic DNA. Sequencing of rearranged TCRbeta segments was done at approximately 20X coverage. From the authors' description of their analysis: Clustering was used to correct sequencing errors, and CDR3s were annotated against IMGT to assign V, D and J genes. Downstream analyses used only productive TCRbeta rearrangements and left out out-of-frame or stop-codon sequences. To compute clonality, Shannon entropy was normalized by the log of the number of unique productive sequences and then subtracted from one. Clones differing between time points or between blood and tumor were identified by Fisher's exact test with Benjamini-Hochberg correction at adjusted p below 0.01. The immuneACCESS repertoire file appears here via TCRdb, limited to in-frame rearrangements. These files lack a portion of the clones; in checked studies, under half of the deficit traces to unresolved V genes, and the cause of the others is not known. The V and J calls and clone size are taken from that table; D and trimming were inferred from the DNA. The sample table shows about 93,000 clones, and roughly 90% are seen once. Roughly 1.6% of the sample belongs to the ten largest clones.

Trimming removed 2 bases from V and 1 base from J; the gene matches leave 8 bases unexplained. From the germline V gene (reference sequence), CDR1 is SEHNR and CDR2 is FQNEAQ. Its CDR3 holds 19 amino acids, cysteine through phenylalanine. Only the CDR3 DNA stays, 57 bases, in frame from base 1. The source was PBMCs, collected around atezolizumab (anti-PD-L1) treatment. This chain is built from TRBV7-9 and TRBJ2-2, and 12 bases in between align with TRBD1. This receptor was taken from a man aged 55 to 70 with urothelial cancer. The CDR3 protein is CASSLSPGQGARNTGELFF. Here is the DNA: TGTGCCAGCAGCTTAAGTCCGGGACAGGGGGCGCGGAACACCGGGGAGCTGTTTTTT.